Listed below are T cell receptor beta chains from one sample, sequenced in a study of T-cell memory formation after mild COVID-19. Each CDR3 protein is one row after TCRdb ran MiXCR on the 5' RACE reads. Counted here are under 300,000 distinct CDR3 sequences, over 15% occurring once; the ten biggest clones make up 3.5%. The sequenced sample consisted of PBMCs or a T cell subset sorted from them (not recorded which). The receptors shown here come from a young man who had mild COVID-19 (a few samples of this study predate the infection). Cell type and time point are not known. Both conserved end residues are part of each CDR3. D genes are given only for firm matches. Some rows have no size entry. The others give once, few or many, or a class for an expanded clone.

few	TRBD1	TRBJ2-1	TRBV5-1	CASSQGQGDEQFF	TGCGCCAGCAGCCAGGGACAGGGTGATGAGCAGTTCTTC
few	TRBD1	TRBJ1-1	TRBV7-9	CASSLGGQGKAFF	TGTGCCAGCAGCTTAGGAGGACAGGGAAAGGCTTTCTTT
-	TRBD2	TRBJ2-3	TRBV5-1	CASSSQRGGDTQYF	TGCGCCAGCAGCTCCCAGCGGGGGGGGGATACGCAGTATTTT
-	-	TRBJ2-1	TRBV6-6	CASSYPRVEGGEQFF	TGTGCCAGCAGTTACCCGCGGGTGGAAGGGGGAGAGCAGTTCTTC
-	TRBD1	TRBJ1-2	TRBV4-3	CASSRGAGTGNQNYGYTF	TGCGCCAGCAGCCGCGGGGCCGGGACAGGGAACCAGAACTATGGCTACACCTTC
few	TRBD1	TRBJ2-2	TRBV12-3/TRBV12-4	CASSSGGSVTGELFF	TGTGCCAGCAGCTCAGGGGGCTCGGTCACCGGGGAGCTGTTTTTT
many	-	TRBJ1-1	TRBV11-2	CASSSQGIHTEAFF	TGTGCCAGCAGCTCCCAGGGAATACACACTGAAGCTTTCTTT
-	TRBD1	TRBJ1-5	TRBV6-2/TRBV6-3	CASRVTGARSQPQHF	TGTGCCAGCAGAGTGACAGGGGCCCGCAGTCAGCCCCAGCATTTT
-	-	TRBJ1-3	TRBV7-2	CASSLNLGWAGNTIYF	TGTGCCAGCAGCTTAAATTTAGGTTGGGCTGGAAACACCATATATTTT
-	-	TRBJ2-2	TRBV24-1	CATSATPYDGDTGELFF	TGTGCCACCAGTGCCACCCCCTATGACGGAGACACCGGGGAGCTGTTTTTT
-	-	TRBJ2-5	TRBV12-3/TRBV12-4	CASNTGGGLETQYF	TGTGCCAGTAATACCGGGGGCGGCTTGGAGACCCAGTACTTC
many	-	TRBJ1-1	TRBV12-3/TRBV12-4	CASSSFGGRDTEAFF	TGTGCCAGCAGTTCCTTTGGGGGGCGGGACACTGAAGCTTTCTTT
-	-	TRBJ1-6	TRBV20-1	CSARFVEENSPLHF	TGCAGTGCTAGGTTTGTGGAGGAGAATTCACCCCTCCACTTT
-	TRBD1	TRBJ2-2	TRBV3-1	CASSHTGTGITGELFF	TGTGCCAGCAGTCACACCGGGACAGGGATCACCGGGGAGCTGTTTTTT
few	-	TRBJ2-3	TRBV11-2	CASSWDTSRDTQYF	TGTGCCAGCAGCTGGGACACCAGCAGGGATACGCAGTATTTT
-	-	TRBJ1-1	TRBV7-3	CASSPGWNTEAFF	TGTGCCAGCAGCCCCGGGTGGAACACTGAAGCTTTCTTT
few	-	TRBJ1-6	TRBV6-5	CASSYVGGASPLHF	TGTGCCAGCAGTTACGTGGGGGGCGCTTCACCCCTCCACTTT
many	-	TRBJ2-5	TRBV28	CASSDYQETQYF	TGTGCCAGCAGCGACTATCAAGAGACCCAGTACTTC
few	TRBD1	TRBJ1-6	TRBV20-1	CSARRGDSRSPLHF	TGCAGTGCTCGACGTGGGGACAGTAGGTCACCCCTCCACTTT
-	TRBD1	TRBJ1-5	TRBV6-5	CASRTGGGSWDQPQHF	TGTGCCAGCAGAACAGGGGGGGGGTCTTGGGATCAGCCCCAGCATTTT
few	-	TRBJ2-5	TRBV18	CASSPRTASTETQYF	TGTGCCAGCTCCCCAAGGACAGCTTCTACGGAGACCCAGTACTTC
many	-	TRBJ2-7	TRBV7-2	CASSVDGIYEQYF	TGTGCCAGCAGCGTTGACGGGATCTACGAGCAGTACTTC
few	-	TRBJ1-1	TRBV2	CASSNPNTEAFF	TGTGCCAGCAGTAACCCGAACACTGAAGCTTTCTTT
few	-	TRBJ1-2	TRBV5-6	CASSYGSNYGYTF	TGTGCCAGCAGCTACGGGTCTAACTATGGCTACACCTTC
many	-	TRBJ1-5	TRBV6-2/TRBV6-3	CASRKGQRGQPQHF	TGTGCCAGCAGAAAGGGGCAGAGGGGTCAGCCCCAGCATTTT
-	-	TRBJ2-6	TRBV12-3/TRBV12-4	CASSQGFPGANVLTF	TGTGCCAGCAGTCAGGGTTTCCCTGGGGCCAACGTCCTGACTTTC
-	-	TRBJ2-1	TRBV9	CASSVGASSYNEQFF	TGTGCCAGCAGCGTAGGGGCGAGCTCCTACAATGAGCAGTTCTTC
few	TRBD1	TRBJ1-2	TRBV24-1	CATSPGQGGGYTF	TGTGCCACCAGCCCGGGACAGGGCGGCGGCTACACCTTC
-	-	TRBJ1-4	TRBV6-1	CASSDGKLFF	TGTGCCAGCAGTGATGGAAAACTGTTTTTT
-	-	TRBJ2-3	TRBV7-2	CASSLRVLTDTQYF	TGTGCCAGCAGCTTAAGGGTCCTCACAGATACGCAGTATTTT
many	-	TRBJ2-2	TRBV3-1	CASSRRATGELFF	TGTGCCAGCAGCCGCCGGGCCACCGGGGAGCTGTTTTTT
few	TRBD2	TRBJ2-3	TRBV30	CAWTSGPSPRTDTQYF	TGTGCTTGGACTAGCGGCCCTTCCCCTCGCACAGATACGCAGTATTTT
few	-	TRBJ2-5	TRBV12-3/TRBV12-4	CASSSEAVGETQYF	TGTGCCAGCAGTTCGGAAGCGGTGGGGGAGACCCAGTACTTC
-	-	TRBJ2-3	TRBV7-9	CASSTTTRAQYF	TGTGCCAGCAGCACTACCACGCGGGCGCAGTATTTT
few	-	TRBJ2-3	TRBV6-5	CASSLEGGTTDTQYF	TGTGCCAGCAGCTTGGAGGGGGGAACTACAGATACGCAGTATTTT
-	TRBD1	TRBJ2-2	TRBV6-2/TRBV6-3	CASRRKGQGAPNTGELFF	TGTGCCAGCAGACGCAAGGGACAGGGGGCCCCGAACACCGGGGAGCTGTTTTTT
few	TRBD1	TRBJ1-4	TRBV6-5	CASSYEAGGYEKLFF	TGTGCCAGCAGTTACGAGGCAGGGGGGTATGAAAAACTGTTTTTT